A single sample gave rise to the 20 T cell receptor beta chains below, sequenced in a study of shared clonotypes between healthy human individuals (dated by TCRdb to 2019 to 2021). The library relied on the immunoSEQ multiplex PCR assay. This is the immuneACCESS table as TCRdb keeps it, with only in-frame sequences that have V and J called. A part of the clones is gone; compared with another copy, unresolved V genes explain less than half, and the rest is unexplained. The sample table contains roughly 1,500,000 clones; only one count was recorded for nearly 99% of them. About 0.4% of the sample comes from the top ten. The source material was naive CD4+ T cells sorted from blood. What the cell subset or site label conveys for this sample: CD45RA+ positively selected. The receptors originated from a man under 40 in good health.

The chain carries TRBV2 and TRBJ2-7; D is uncertain. The CDR3 totals 12 residues. The germline V and J ends were trimmed by 7 bases and 3 bases, with 10 bases remaining between them. CDR1 is SNHLY and CDR2 is FYNNEI in the germline V gene. The CDR3 loop is CASKGAGYEQYF. CDR3 nucleotides: TGTGCCAGCAAAGGTGCTGGCTACGAGCAGTACTTC.

The genes are TRBV18 and TRBJ1-2; D is undetermined. Per the germline V gene, CDR1 is KGHSH and CDR2 is LQKENI. The CDR3 length is 14 residues. V was trimmed by 3 bases and J by 4 bases, leaving 12 bases between them. The CDR3 DNA follows: TGTGCCAGCTCACCGTCACAGCAGATCTATGGCTACACCTTC. As protein: CASSPSQQIYGYTF.

The rearrangement uses TRBV10-2 and TRBJ2-7; D perhaps matches TRBD1 (6 bases). The ends were cut back, 7 bases at V and 6 bases at J, with 13 bases in the middle. Germline lookup yields CDR1 WSHSY and CDR2 SAAADI. The CDR3 runs 12 residues. The CDR3 sequence: CASTRGFREQYF. Here the CDR3 DNA reads TGCGCCAGCACCAGGGGATTCCGCGAGCAGTACTTC.

The J gene is TRBJ2-3, the V gene TRBV21-1; whether TRBD2, the table's D call, matches the DNA was not checked. TRBV21-1 is a recognized pseudogene. The CDR3 has 15 residues. CDR3 nucleotides: TGTGCCAGCAGCCACGGAGGACTCCAGCCGGATACGCAGTATTTT. Residues: CASSHGGLQPDTQYF.

The chain has TRBV19 and TRBJ1-1; TRBD1 aligns across 7 bases. Unmatched junction bases numbered 13, after V lost 7 bases and J lost 5 bases. The CDR3 consists of 15 residues. CDR1 and CDR2 (germline): LNHDA, SQIVND (reference sequence). CDR3 DNA: TGTGCCAGTAACCCCTTGGGGAGGGGGCAAACTGAAGCTTTCTTT. Translated: CASNPLGRGQTEAFF.

The genes are TRBV18 and TRBJ1-2; TRBD1 agrees at 8 bases. Germline V gene sequence: CDR1 KGHSH, CDR2 LQKENI. V was clipped by 3 bases and J by 7 bases; unmatched bases: 4. The CDR3 runs 13 residues. CDR3 bases: TGTGCCAGCTCACCGCGGACAGGGTCTGGCTACACCTTC. This gives the protein CASSPRTGSGYTF. The full variable domain, with the rest looked up from reference TRBV18 and TRBJ1-2, is NAGVMQNPRHLVRRRGQEARLRCSPMKGHSHVYWYRQLPEEGLKFMVYLQKENIIDESGMPKERFSAEFPKEGPSILRIQQVVRGDSAAYFCASSPRTGSGYTFGSGTRLTVV.

J is TRBJ2-2 and V is TRBV30, with a tentative D call TRBD2 (5 bases). There are 17 residues in the CDR3. The germline V and J ends were trimmed by 0 bases and 1 base, with 15 bases remaining between them. The germline V gene has CDR1 GTSNPN and CDR2 SVGIG (reference sequence). The CDR3 coding sequence is TGTGCCTGGAGTGTCCGCCTGGGGAGTCTGAACACCGGGGAGCTGTTTTTT. This translates into CAWSVRLGSLNTGELFF.

The chain carries TRBV11-2 and TRBJ2-2; D not certain. V was clipped by 4 bases and J by 2 bases, with 8 bases between them. This CDR3 has 14 amino acids. Germline V gene lookup returns CDR1 SGHAT and CDR2 FQNNGV. For the CDR3, the DNA is TGTGCCAGCAGCTCCATAGCTAACACCGGGGAGCTGTTTTTT. It is translated as CASSSIANTGELFF.

The genes are TRBV18 and TRBJ2-7; D unresolved. Trimming stripped 6 bases from V and 5 bases from J, with 8 bases between. The V gene's germline CDR1 is KGHSH and CDR2 LQKENI. The CDR3 has 11 residues. This CDR3 is CASSGRDEQYF. In DNA, the CDR3 is TGTGCCAGCTCCGGACGCGACGAGCAGTACTTC. Full variable domain (rest looked up from reference TRBV18 and TRBJ2-7): NAGVMQNPRHLVRRRGQEARLRCSPMKGHSHVYWYRQLPEEGLKFMVYLQKENIIDESGMPKERFSAEFPKEGPSILRIQQVVRGDSAAYFCASSGRDEQYFGPGTRLTVT.

The rearrangement joins TRBV28 to TRBJ2-5; 9 bases agree with TRBD1. With 10 bases clipped from V and 4 bases from J, the junction kept 13 bases outside the gene matches. CDR3 length: 15 residues. Germline V lookup: CDR1 MDHEN, CDR2 SYDVKM. CDR3 residues: CAIINRDRDTETQYF. CDR3 nucleotide sequence: TGTGCCATCATAAACCGGGACAGGGATACAGAGACCCAGTACTTC.

The rearrangement joins TRBV6-5 to TRBJ2-5, with D perhaps given as TRBD1 or TRBD2 (6 bases each). Per the germline V gene, CDR1 is MNHEY and CDR2 is SVGAGI. The V and J ends lost 4 bases and 4 bases respectively, with 10 bases between them. This CDR3 is 13 amino acids long. The chain's CDR3 is CASSSKGGETQYF. DNA for the CDR3: TGTGCCAGCAGTTCGAAGGGGGGAGAGACCCAGTACTTC.

The gene calls are TRBV9 and TRBJ2-4, with 7 bases lining up with TRBD2. Germline CDR1 SGDLS, CDR2 YYNGEE. The trim removed 3 bases at V and 9 bases at J, leaving 15 bases unmatched. This CDR3 is 16 amino acids long. The CDR3: CASSAGRGGSTGIQYF. The CDR3 coding sequence is TGTGCCAGCAGCGCCGGGCGTGGCGGGAGTACGGGCATTCAGTACTTC.

The chain joins TRBV6-9 to TRBJ1-5; no clear D gene. The V gene's germline CDR1 is MNHGY and CDR2 SVAAGI. The CDR3 has 15 residues. The V end was cut by 0 bases, the J end by 3 bases, with 9 bases between. The CDR3 nucleotides are TGTGCCAGCAGTTATTCGCCAGAGAACAATCAGCCCCAGCATTTT. Translating gives CASSYSPENNQPQHF.

The CDR3 loop is CASSKPVGTYNEQFF. In nucleotides, the CDR3 is TGTGCCAGCAGTAAACCCGTGGGCACCTACAATGAGCAGTTCTTC. This chain uses TRBV6-5 with TRBJ2-1; the D is unclear. The V gene lost 5 bases and the J gene lost 2 bases, with 13 bases spanning the gap. The CDR3 runs 15 residues. Germline V gene lookup returns CDR1 MNHEY and CDR2 SVGAGI.

The CDR3 here is CASSLPGGGKGTGELFF. In DNA form, the CDR3 reads TGTGCCAGCAGCTTGCCAGGGGGCGGGAAGGGCACCGGGGAGCTGTTTTTT. J is TRBJ2-2 and V is TRBV5-4, with 8 bases identical to TRBD1. The CDR3 extends over 17 amino acids. The V segment lost 1 base and the J segment 4 bases; nucleotides outside the gene matches: 9. Germline-derived CDR1 and CDR2 are SGHNT and YYREEE (reference sequence).

With respect to this clone: Other DNA sequences from this sample encode an identical CDR3 as well. This rearrangement joins TRBV18 to TRBJ1-1; the D is unclear. The CDR3 extends over 13 amino acids. Germline CDR1 and CDR2: KGHSH and LQKENI. V was cut by 6 bases and J by 1 base, with 9 bases left in between. The DNA of the CDR3 is TGTGCCAGCTCCCCCGTGGGGAACACTGAAGCTTTCTTT. Amino acids: CASSPVGNTEAFF. The whole variable domain, filled in from reference TRBV18 and TRBJ1-1, reads NAGVMQNPRHLVRRRGQEARLRCSPMKGHSHVYWYRQLPEEGLKFMVYLQKENIIDESGMPKERFSAEFPKEGPSILRIQQVVRGDSAAYFCASSPVGNTEAFFGQGTRLTVV.

The chain couples TRBV9 to TRBJ1-5, with 7 bases that match TRBD1. The V segment lost 3 bases and the J segment 2 bases; nucleotides outside the gene matches: 2. Germline V lookup: CDR1 SGDLS, CDR2 YYNGEE. This CDR3 comprises 14 residues. CDR3 sequence (DNA): TGTGCCAGCAGCGAGGGACAGCGCAATCAGCCCCAGCATTTT. It yields the protein CASSEGQRNQPQHF.

This chain joins TRBV10-2 and TRBJ2-1; 9 nucleotides line up with TRBD2. J lost 5 bases, V lost 6 bases, and 14 bases had no gene match. Germline CDR1 is WSHSY and CDR2 is SAAADI. This CDR3 spans 17 amino acids. This chain's CDR3 is CASRFRTSVGGNNEQFF. The CDR3 DNA follows: TGCGCCAGCAGATTCCGGACTAGCGTTGGGGGTAACAATGAGCAGTTCTTC.

About this clone: The sample has other DNA sequences that encode this CDR3 too. This chain joins TRBV29-1 and TRBJ2-4; D may correspond to TRBD1 or TRBD2 (5 bases each). CDR3 length: 13 residues. In germline, CDR1 is SQVTM, CDR2 ANQGSEA. Trimming removed 4 bases at V and 0 bases at J, with 7 bases between. Here the CDR3 DNA reads TGCAGCGTTGGGGGGAGAGCCAAAAACATTCAGTACTTC. Translating gives CSVGGRAKNIQYF.

The rearrangement links TRBV30 to TRBJ1-5; a possible D gene is TRBD1 (5 bases). CDR1 and CDR2 (germline): GTSNPN, SVGIG (reference sequence). V was cut by 0 bases and J by 6 bases, with 15 bases left in between. The CDR3 contains 15 residues. In DNA, the CDR3 is TGTGCCTGGAGTGTAGGGGCAGGGTTAGGTCAGCCCCAGCATTTT. This encodes CAWSVGAGLGQPQHF.